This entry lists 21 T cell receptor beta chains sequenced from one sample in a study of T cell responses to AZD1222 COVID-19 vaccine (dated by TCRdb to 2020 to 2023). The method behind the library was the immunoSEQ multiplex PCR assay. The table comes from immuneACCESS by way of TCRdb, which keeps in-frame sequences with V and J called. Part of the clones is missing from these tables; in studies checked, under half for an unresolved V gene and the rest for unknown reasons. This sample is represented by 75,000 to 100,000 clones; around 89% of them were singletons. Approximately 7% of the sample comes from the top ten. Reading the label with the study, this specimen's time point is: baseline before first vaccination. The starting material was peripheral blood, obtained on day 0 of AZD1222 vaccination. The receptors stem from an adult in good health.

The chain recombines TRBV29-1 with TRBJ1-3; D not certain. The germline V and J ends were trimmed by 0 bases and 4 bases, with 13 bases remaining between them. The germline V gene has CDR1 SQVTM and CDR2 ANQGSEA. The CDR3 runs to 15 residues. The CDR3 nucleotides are TGCAGCGTTGAAGATCGAAAAGGGTCGGGAAACACCATATATTTT. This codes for CSVEDRKGSGNTIYF.

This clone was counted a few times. The CDR3 DNA reads as TGTGCCACAAGCTGGACAGGGGGGAATCAGCCCCAGCATTTT. Protein product: CATSWTGGNQPQHF. V gene TRBV28 combines with J gene TRBJ1-5; the match to TRBD1 covers 10 bases. V lost 10 bases to trimming and J lost 4 bases; unmatched junction nucleotides: 7. CDR3 size: 14 residues. Germline V gene data show CDR1 as MDHEN and CDR2 as SYDVKM. Full variable domain (remainder filled in from reference TRBV28 and TRBJ1-5): DVKVTQSSRYLVKRTGEKVFLECVQDMDHENMFWYRQDPGLGLRLIYFSYDVKMKEKGDIPEGYSVSREKKERFSLILESASTNQTSMYLCATSWTGGNQPQHFGDGTRLSIL.

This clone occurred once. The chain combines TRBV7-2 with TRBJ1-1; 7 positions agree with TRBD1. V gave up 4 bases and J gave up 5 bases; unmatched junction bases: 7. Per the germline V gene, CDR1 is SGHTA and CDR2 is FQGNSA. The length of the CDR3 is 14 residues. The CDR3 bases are TGTGCCAGCAGCTCCACAGGGGTATGGACTGAAGCTTTCTTT. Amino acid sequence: CASSSTGVWTEAFF. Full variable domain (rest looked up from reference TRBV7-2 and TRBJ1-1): GAGVSQSPSNKVTEKGKDVELRCDPISGHTALYWYRQSLGQGLEFLIYFQGNSAPDKSGLPSDRFSAERTGGSVSTLTIQRTQQEDSAVYLCASSSTGVWTEAFFGQGTRLTVV.

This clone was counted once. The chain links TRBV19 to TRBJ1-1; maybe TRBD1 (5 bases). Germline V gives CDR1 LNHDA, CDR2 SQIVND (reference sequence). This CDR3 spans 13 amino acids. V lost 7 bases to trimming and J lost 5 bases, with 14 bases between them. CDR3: CASNREGPTEAFF. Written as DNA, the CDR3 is TGTGCCAGTAATCGCGAGGGGCCTACTGAAGCTTTCTTT.

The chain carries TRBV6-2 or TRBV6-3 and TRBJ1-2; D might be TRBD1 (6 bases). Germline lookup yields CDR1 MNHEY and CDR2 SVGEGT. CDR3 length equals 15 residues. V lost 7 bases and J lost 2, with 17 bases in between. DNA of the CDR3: TGTGCCAGCACCCCGTCGGGGGCGAGGAACTATGGCTACACCTTC. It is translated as CASTPSGARNYGYTF.

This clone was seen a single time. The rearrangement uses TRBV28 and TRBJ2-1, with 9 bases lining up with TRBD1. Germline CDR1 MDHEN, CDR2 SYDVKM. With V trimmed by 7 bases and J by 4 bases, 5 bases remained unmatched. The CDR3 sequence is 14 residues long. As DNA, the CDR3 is TGTGCCAGCATCGGACAGGGGAGTTACAATGAGCAGTTCTTC. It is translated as CASIGQGSYNEQFF.

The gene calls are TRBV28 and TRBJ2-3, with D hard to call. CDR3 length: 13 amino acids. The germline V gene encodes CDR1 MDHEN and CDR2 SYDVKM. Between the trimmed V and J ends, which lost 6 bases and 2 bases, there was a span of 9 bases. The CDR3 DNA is TGTGCCAGCAGGACCTCATCCACAGATACGCAGTATTTT. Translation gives CASRTSSTDTQYF.

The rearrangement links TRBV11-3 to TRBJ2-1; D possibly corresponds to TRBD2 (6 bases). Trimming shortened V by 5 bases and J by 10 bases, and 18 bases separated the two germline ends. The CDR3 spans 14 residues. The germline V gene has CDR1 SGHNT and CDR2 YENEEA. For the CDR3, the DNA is TGTGCCAGCAGCCTACTTAAGACTAGTGAGGAGCAGTTCTTC. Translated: CASSLLKTSEEQFF.

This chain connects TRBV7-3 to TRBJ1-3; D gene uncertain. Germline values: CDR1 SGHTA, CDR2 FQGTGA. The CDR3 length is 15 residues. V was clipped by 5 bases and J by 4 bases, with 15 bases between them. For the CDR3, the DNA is TGTGCCAGCAGCCCTATTGGGGTACCGGGAAACACCATATATTTT. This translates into CASSPIGVPGNTIYF.

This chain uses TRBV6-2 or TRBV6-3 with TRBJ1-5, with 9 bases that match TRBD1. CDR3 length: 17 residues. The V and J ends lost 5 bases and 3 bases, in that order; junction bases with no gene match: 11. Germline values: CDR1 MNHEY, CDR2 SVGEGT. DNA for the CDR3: TGTGCCAGCAGTACTCTAACGGACAGGGGATCCAATCAGCCCCAGCATTTT. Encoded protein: CASSTLTDRGSNQPQHF.

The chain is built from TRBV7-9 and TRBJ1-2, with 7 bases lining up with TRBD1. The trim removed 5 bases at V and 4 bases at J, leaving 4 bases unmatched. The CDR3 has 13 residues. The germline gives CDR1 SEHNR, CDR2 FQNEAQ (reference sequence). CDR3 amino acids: CASSAGQSYGYTF. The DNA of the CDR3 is TGTGCCAGCAGCGCGGGACAGAGCTATGGCTACACCTTC.

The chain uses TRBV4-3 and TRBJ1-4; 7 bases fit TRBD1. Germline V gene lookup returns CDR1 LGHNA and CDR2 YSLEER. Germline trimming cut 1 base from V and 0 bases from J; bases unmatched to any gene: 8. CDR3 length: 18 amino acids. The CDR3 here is CASSQGLGTATTNEKLFF. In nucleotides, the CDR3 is TGCGCCAGCAGCCAAGGCTTAGGGACAGCCACAACTAATGAAAAACTGTTTTTT.

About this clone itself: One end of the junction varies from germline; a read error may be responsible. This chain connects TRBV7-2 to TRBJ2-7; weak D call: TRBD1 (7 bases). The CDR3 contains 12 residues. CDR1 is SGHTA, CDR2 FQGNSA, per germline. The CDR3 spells CASQGGVYGQYF. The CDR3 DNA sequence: TGTGCCAGCCAGGGGGGCGTTTACGGGCAGTACTTC.

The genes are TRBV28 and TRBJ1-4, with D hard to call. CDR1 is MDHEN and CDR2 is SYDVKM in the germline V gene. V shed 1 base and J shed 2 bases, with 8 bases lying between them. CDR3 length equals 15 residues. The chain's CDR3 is CASSLSGFTNEKLFF. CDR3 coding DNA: TGTGCCAGCAGTTTATCCGGGTTCACTAATGAAAAACTGTTTTTT.

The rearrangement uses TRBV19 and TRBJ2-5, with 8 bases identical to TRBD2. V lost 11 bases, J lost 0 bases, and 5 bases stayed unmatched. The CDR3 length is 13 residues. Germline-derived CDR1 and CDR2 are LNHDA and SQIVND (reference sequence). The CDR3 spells CASAGDDQETQYF. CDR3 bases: TGTGCCTCAGCGGGGGACGACCAAGAGACCCAGTACTTC. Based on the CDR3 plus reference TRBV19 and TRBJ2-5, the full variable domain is DGGITQSPKYLFRKEGQNVTLSCEQNLNHDAMYWYRQDPGQGLRLIYYSQIVNDFQKGDIAEGYSVSREKKESFPLTVTSAQKNPTAFYLCASAGDDQETQYFGPGTRLLVL.

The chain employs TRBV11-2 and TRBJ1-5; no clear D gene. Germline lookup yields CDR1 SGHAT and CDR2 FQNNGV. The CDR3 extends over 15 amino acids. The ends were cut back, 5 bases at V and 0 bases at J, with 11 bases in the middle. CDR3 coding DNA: TGTGCCAGCAGCCGAACACCTTATAGCAATCAGCCCCAGCATTTT. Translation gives CASSRTPYSNQPQHF.

CDR3 region: CASSGQGSNQPQHF. CDR3 DNA sequence: TGTGCCAGCAGTGGACAGGGCAGCAATCAGCCCCAGCATTTT. The rearrangement joins TRBV6-6 to TRBJ1-5; 8 positions match TRBD1. V shed 5 bases, J shed 1 base, and the junction held 1 base outside the gene matches. Germline values: CDR1 MNHNY, CDR2 SVGAGI (reference sequence). The CDR3 is made up of 14 amino acids.

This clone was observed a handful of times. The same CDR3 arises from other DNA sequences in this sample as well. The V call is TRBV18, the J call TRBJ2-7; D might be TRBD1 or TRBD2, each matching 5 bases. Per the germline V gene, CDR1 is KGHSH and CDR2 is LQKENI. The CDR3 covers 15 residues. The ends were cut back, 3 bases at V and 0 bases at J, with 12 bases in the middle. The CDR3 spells CASSPSAGSSYEQYF. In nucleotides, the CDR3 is TGTGCCAGCTCACCGTCGGCAGGGAGCTCCTACGAGCAGTACTTC. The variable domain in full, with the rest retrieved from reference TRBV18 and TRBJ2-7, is NAGVMQNPRHLVRRRGQEARLRCSPMKGHSHVYWYRQLPEEGLKFMVYLQKENIIDESGMPKERFSAEFPKEGPSILRIQQVVRGDSAAYFCASSPSAGSSYEQYFGPGTRLTVT.

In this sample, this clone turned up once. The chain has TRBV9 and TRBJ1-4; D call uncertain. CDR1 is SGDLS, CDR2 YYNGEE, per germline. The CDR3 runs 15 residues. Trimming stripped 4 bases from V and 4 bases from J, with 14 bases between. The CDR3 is CASSQPDGFNEKLFF. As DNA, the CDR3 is TGTGCCAGCAGCCAGCCGGACGGCTTTAATGAAAAACTGTTTTTT. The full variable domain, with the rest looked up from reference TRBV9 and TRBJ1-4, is DSGVTQTPKHLITATGQRVTLRCSPRSGDLSVYWYQQSLDQGLQFLIQYYNGEERAKGNILERFSAQQFPDLHSELNLSSLELGDSALYFCASSQPDGFNEKLFFGSGTQLSVL.

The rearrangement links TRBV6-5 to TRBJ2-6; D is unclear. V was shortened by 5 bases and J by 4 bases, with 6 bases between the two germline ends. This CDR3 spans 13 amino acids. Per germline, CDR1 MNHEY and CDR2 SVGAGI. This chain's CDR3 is CASSRVGANVLTF. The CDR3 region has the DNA TGTGCCAGCAGTAGGGTGGGGGCCAACGTCCTGACTTTC.

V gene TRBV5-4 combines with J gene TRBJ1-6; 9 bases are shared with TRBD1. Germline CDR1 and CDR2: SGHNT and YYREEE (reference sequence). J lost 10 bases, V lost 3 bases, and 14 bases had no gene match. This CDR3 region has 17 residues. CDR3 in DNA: TGTGCCAGCAGCTCGGGGGGGGGACAGGGAATAGAATCACCCCTCCACTTT. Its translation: CASSSGGGQGIESPLHF.